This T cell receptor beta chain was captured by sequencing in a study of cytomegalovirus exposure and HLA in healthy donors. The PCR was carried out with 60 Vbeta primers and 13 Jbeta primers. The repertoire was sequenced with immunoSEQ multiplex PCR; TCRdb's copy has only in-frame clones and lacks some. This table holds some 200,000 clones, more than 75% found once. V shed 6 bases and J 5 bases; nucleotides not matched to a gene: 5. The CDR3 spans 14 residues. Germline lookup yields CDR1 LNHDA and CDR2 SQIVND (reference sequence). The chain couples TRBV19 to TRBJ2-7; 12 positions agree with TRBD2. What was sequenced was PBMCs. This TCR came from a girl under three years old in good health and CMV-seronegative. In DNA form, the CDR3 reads TGTGCCAGTAGCTCGAGACTAGCGGGAGACGAGCAGTACTTC. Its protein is CASSSRLAGDEQYF.